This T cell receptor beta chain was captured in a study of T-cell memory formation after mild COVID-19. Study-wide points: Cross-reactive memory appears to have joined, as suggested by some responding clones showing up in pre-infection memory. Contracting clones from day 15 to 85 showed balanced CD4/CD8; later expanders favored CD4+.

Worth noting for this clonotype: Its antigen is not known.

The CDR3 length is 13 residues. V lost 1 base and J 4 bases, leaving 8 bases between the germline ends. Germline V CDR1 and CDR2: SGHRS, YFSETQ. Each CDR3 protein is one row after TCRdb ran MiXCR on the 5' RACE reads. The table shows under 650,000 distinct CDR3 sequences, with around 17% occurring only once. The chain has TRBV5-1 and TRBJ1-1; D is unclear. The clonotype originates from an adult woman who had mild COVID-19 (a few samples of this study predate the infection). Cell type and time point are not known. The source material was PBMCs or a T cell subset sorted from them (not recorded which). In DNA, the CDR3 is TGCGCCAGCAGCTTGCATGGGGTCACTGAAGCTTTCTTT. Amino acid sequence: CASSLHGVTEAFF.